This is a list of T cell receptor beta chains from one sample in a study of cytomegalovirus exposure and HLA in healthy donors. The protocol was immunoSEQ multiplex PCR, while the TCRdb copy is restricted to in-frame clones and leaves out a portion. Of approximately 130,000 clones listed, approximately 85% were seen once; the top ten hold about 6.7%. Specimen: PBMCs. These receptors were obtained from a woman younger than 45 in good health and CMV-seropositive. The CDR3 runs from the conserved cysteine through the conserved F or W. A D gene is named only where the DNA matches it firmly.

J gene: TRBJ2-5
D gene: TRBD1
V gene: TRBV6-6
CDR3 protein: CASSYPGQKETQYF

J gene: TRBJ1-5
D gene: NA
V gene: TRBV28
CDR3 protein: CASRSPTGSNQPQHF

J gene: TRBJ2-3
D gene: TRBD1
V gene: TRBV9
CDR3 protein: CASSASPTGIDTQYF

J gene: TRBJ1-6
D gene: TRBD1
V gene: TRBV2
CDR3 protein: CASEGQAISPLHF

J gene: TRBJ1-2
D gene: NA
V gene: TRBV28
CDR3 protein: CASSPRDSYGYTF

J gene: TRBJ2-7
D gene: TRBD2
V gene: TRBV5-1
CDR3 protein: CASSLGSSGSSYEQYF

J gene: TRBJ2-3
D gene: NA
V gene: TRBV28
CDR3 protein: CAREADTQYF

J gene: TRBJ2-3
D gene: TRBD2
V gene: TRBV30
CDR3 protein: CAWSAQREGLWGTDTQYF

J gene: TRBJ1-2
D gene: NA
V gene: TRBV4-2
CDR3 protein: CASSPIGDYGYTF

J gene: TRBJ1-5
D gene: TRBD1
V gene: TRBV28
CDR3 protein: CASSPRTGGRGNQPQHF

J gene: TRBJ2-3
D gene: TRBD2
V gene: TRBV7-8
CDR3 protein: CASSLAGLLSTDTQYF

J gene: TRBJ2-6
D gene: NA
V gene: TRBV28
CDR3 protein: CASSWGDFRLSGANVLTF

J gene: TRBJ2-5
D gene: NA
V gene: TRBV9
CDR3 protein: CASSEGGGRFQETQYF

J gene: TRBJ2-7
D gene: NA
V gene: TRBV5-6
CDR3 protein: CASSLADSAYEQYF

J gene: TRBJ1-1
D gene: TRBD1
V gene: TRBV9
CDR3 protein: CASGRTGLNTEAFF

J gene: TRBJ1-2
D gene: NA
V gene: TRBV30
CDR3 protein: CAWNLNREGYTF

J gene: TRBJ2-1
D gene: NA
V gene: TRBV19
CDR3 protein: CASSRQEPGYNEQFF

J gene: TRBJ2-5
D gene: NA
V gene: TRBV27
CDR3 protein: CASSGLATSQETQYF

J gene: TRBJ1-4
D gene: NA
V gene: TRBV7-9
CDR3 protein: CASSARGGGEKLFF

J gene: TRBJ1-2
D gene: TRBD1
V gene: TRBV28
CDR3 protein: CASSLGGQGEYGYTF

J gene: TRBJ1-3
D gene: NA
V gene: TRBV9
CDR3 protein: CASSVGGYGNTIYF

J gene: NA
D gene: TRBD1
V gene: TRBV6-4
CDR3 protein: CASSLRDRGYEQYF

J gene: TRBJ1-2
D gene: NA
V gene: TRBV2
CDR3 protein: CASKASLGSYGYTF

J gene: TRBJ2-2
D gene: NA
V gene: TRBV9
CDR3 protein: CASSASRNTGELFF

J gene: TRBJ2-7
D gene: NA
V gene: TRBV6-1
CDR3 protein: CASSVHRETYEQYF

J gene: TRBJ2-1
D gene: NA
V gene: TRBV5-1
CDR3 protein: CASSLMPTSYNEQFF

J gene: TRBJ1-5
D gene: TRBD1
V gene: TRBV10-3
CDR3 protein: CAANSPGQGAEPQHF

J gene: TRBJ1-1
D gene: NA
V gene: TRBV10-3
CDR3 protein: CAISESRDTNTEAFF

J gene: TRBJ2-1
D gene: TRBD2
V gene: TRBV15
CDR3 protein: CATKNLQGRRTSGRIGEQFF

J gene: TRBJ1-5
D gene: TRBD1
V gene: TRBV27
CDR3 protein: CASSLGGQFTQPQHF

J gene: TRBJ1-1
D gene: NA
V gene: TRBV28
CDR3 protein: CASSLGGGGLGTEAFF

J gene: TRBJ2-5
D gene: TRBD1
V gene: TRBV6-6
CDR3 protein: CASSYPGQIGETQYF

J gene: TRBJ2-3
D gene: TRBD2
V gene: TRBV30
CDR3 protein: CAWGLAGGTDTQYF

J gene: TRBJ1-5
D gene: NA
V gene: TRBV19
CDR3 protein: CASIPAGGNQPQHF

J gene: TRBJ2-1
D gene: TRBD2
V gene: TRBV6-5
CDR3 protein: CASSYQAGGSYNEQFF